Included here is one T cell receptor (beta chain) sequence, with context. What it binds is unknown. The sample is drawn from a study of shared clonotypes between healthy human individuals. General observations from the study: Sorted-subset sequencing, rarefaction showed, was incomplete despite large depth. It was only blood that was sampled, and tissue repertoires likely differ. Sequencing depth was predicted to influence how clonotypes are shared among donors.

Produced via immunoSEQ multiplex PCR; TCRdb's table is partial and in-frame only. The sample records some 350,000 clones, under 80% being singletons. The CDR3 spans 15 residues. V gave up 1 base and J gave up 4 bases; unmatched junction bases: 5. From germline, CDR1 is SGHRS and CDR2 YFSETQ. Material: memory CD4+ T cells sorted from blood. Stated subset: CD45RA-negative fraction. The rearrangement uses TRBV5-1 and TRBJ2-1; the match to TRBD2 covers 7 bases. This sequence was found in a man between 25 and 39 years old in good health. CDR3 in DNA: TGCGCCAGCAGCTTGCTCCCAGCGGGATACAATGAGCAGTTCTTC. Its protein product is CASSLLPAGYNEQFF.